Listed below are T cell receptor beta chains from one sample, sequenced in a study of OX40 agonist ivuxolimab in advanced cancers. Profiled with immunoSEQ multiplex PCR; TCRdb holds only in-frame clones, not every one. The sample lists around 40,000 clones, roughly four fifths seen once, with more than 2% in the top ten. The specimen was CD4+ or CD8+ T cells sorted from blood, collected in a trial of the OX40 agonist ivuxolimab. These receptors were taken from an adult with an advanced solid tumor such as melanoma, head and neck, liver or kidney cancer. CDR3s include the opening cysteine and the closing phenylalanine or tryptophan. The D gene is left open where the match is weak. Only some rows state a clone size, as once, few, many or a class for expanded clones.

v_gene	abundance	d_gene	j_gene	CDR3nt	CDR3aa
TRBV7-8	-	TRBD1	TRBJ1-1	TGTGCCAGCAGCTTATGGACAGGGGCGGGTAACACTGAAGCTTTCTTT	CASSLWTGAGNTEAFF
TRBV18	-	-	TRBJ1-1	TGTGCCAGCTCACGGGGGCAGGAGTCAAACACTGAAGCTTTCTTT	CASSRGQESNTEAFF
TRBV27	-	TRBD1	TRBJ2-1	TGTGCCAGCAGTTTGTTGGTAACAGGGGAATACAATGAGCAGTTCTTC	CASSLLVTGEYNEQFF
TRBV19	-	TRBD2	TRBJ2-3	TGTGCGTGTACTAGCGGGGGGGCTAGCACAGATACGCAGTATTTT	CACTSGGASTDTQYF
TRBV18	-	TRBD1	TRBJ2-5	TGTGCCAGCTCACCAGTTCCCTCAACCGGGACAGGGGGCCAAGAGACCCAGTACTTC	CASSPVPSTGTGGQETQYF
TRBV9	-	TRBD2	TRBJ2-2	TGTGCCAGCAGCGTAGCGGGAGGGTTAACCGGGGAGCTGTTTTTT	CASSVAGGLTGELFF
TRBV2	-	TRBD1	TRBJ1-2	TGTGCCAGCAGGCAGGGGGCAGGAGGTGATGGCTACACCTTC	CASRQGAGGDGYTF
TRBV6-1	-	-	TRBJ1-4	TGTGCCAGCAGTCGCCAAAGGGGACACGGGGAAAAACTGTTTTTT	CASSRQRGHGEKLFF
TRBV15	-	TRBD1	TRBJ2-1	TGTGCCACCAGCAGAGCTGACAGGGGGCCCTACAATGAGCAGTTCTTC	CATSRADRGPYNEQFF
TRBV13	once	-	TRBJ1-2	TGTGCCAGCAGACAGGGTGAGGGCTATGGCTACACCTTC	CASRQGEGYGYTF
TRBV7-3	-	-	TRBJ1-5	TGTGCCAGCAGCTTAAGGGGGGATCAGCCCCAGCATTTT	CASSLRGDQPQHF
TRBV10-3	-	TRBD1	TRBJ1-5	TGTGCCATCAGCGGACAGGGAGGTCAGCCCCAGCATTTT	CAISGQGGQPQHF
TRBV21-1	-	-	TRBJ1-5	TGTGCCAGCAGCCTTGGGACATTACGGCGTCAGCCCCAGCATTTT	CASSLGTLRRQPQHF
TRBV6-5	-	TRBD2	TRBJ2-7	TGTGCCAGCAGTTCCCCTGCGGGGGGGACCTACGAGCAGTACTTC	CASSSPAGGTYEQYF
TRBV7-7	-	TRBD1	TRBJ2-3	TGTGCTAGCAGTCCACAGGGGTACACAGATACGCAGTATTTT	CASSPQGYTDTQYF